Sequencing of this T cell receptor (beta chain) was carried out in a study of human T cells and chemical hapten exposure. TCRdb processed the RACE reads anew with MiXCR; each CDR3 protein has one entry. The repertoire holds tens of thousands of distinct CDR3 sequences, around 7% seen once, with about 9.8% in the top ten. Time point defined: healthy volunteer bleed at 2 weeks. Unfractionated whole blood yielded total RNA. This clonotype was recorded many times. The clonotype comes from a human donor in good health. Some clones in this sample may be carry-over from other donors' samples. The sequencing sample was made of whole blood.

CDR3 amino acids: CASEDRGGYSNQPQHF. For the CDR3, the DNA is TGTGCCAGCGAGGACAGGGGTGGCTATAGCAATCAGCCCCAGCATTTT. The chain combines TRBV6-6 with TRBJ1-5; TRBD1 agrees at 9 bases. This CDR3 is 16 amino acids long. The V gene's germline CDR1 is MNHNY and CDR2 SVGAGI (reference sequence). V shed 8 bases and J 0 bases; nucleotides not matched to a gene: 8.